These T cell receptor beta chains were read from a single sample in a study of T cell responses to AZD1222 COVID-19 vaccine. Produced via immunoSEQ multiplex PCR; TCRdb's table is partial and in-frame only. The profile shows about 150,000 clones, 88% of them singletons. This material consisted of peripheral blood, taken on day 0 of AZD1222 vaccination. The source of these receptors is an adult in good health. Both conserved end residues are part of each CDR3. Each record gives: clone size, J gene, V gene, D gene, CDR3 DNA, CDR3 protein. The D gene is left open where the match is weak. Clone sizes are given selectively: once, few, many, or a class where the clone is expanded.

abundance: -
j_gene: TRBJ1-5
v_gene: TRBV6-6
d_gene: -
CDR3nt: TGTGCCAGCAGCCCCGGAGGGGGGATTCAGCCCCAGCATTTT
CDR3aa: CASSPGGGIQPQHF

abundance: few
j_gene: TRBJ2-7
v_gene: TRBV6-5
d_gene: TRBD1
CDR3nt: TGTGCCAGCAGTCCCGGAGGGACAGGGGGCTACGAGCAGTACTTC
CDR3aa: CASSPGGTGGYEQYF

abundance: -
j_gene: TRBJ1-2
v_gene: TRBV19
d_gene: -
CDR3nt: TGTGCCAGTAGTATCGAAGGGACCATCTATGGCTACACCTTC
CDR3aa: CASSIEGTIYGYTF

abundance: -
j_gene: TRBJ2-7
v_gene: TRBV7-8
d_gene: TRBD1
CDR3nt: TGTGCCAGCAGCTCGGGACAGGGGATTAGCTACGAGCAGTACTTC
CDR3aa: CASSSGQGISYEQYF

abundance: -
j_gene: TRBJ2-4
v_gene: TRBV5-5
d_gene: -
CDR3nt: TGTGCCAGCAGCTTGGTAGGGGGGAGAAACATTCAGTACTTC
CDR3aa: CASSLVGGRNIQYF

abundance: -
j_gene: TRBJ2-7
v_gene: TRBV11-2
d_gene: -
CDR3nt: TGTGCCAGCAGCCCGGGGGGCTCGAGCTACGAGCAGTACTTC
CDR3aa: CASSPGGSSYEQYF

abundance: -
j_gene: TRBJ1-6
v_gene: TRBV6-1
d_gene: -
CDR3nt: TGTGCCAGCAGTGAAAGCTCCTATAATTCACCCCTCCACTTT
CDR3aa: CASSESSYNSPLHF

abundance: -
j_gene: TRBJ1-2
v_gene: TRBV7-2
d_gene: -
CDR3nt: TGTGCCAGCAGCCAGAGCAGGTTGGGCTATGGCTACACCTTC
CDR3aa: CASSQSRLGYGYTF

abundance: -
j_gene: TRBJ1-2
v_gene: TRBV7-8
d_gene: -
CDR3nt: TGTGCCAGCAGCTCCCCCGGATCCCAGGGCTACACCTTC
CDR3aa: CASSSPGSQGYTF

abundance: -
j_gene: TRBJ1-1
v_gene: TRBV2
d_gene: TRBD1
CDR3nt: TGTGCCAGCAGGTTTCGGGGACAGGAAGCGGGAGCTTTCTTT
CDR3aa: CASRFRGQEAGAFF

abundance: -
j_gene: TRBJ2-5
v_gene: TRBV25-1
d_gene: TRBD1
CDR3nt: TGTGCCAGCCGTCCAGGGGGCGAGAGAACCCAGTACTTC
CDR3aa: CASRPGGERTQYF

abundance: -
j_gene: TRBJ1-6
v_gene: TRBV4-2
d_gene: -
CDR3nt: TGTGCCAGCAGCCAAGTCGGAGATAATTCACCCCTCCACTTT
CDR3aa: CASSQVGDNSPLHF

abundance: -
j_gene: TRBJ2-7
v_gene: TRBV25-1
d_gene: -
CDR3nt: TGTGCCAGCAGTGTCAGTTACGAGCAGTACTTC
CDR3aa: CASSVSYEQYF

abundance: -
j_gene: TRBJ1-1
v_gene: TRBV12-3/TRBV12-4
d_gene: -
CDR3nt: TGTGCCAGCAGTTCCTCGATGAACACTGAAGCTTTCTTT
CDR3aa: CASSSSMNTEAFF

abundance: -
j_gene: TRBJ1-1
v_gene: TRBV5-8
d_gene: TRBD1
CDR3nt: TGTGCCAGCAGCTTGGGGATGGAGGGGGCTGGATACACTGAAGCTTTCTTT
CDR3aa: CASSLGMEGAGYTEAFF

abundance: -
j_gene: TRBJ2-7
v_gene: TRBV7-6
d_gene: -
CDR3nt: TGTGCCAGCAGCTTAGAGGACGGGAGCTCCTACGAGCAGTACTTC
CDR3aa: CASSLEDGSSYEQYF

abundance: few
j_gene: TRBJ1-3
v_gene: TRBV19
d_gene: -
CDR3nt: TGTGCCAGTAGTATAGGGACAGCTGGAAACACCATATATTTT
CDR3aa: CASSIGTAGNTIYF

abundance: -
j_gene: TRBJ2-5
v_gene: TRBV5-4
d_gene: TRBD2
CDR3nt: TGTGCCAGCAGCTTGACTAGCGGGGGGGCAGAGACCCAGTACTTC
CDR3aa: CASSLTSGGAETQYF

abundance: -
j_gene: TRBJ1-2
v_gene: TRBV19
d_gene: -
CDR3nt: TGTGCCAGTAGTATAGTCTCCGGGATACCTTATGGCTACACCTTC
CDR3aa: CASSIVSGIPYGYTF

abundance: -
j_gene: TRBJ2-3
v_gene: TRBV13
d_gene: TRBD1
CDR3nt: TGTGCCAGCAGCTTGGGACAGGGGGCCCCCACAGATACGCAGTATTTT
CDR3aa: CASSLGQGAPTDTQYF

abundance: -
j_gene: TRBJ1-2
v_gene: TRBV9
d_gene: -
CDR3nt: TGTGCCAGCAGCATCGGGGACTCAAACTATGGCTACACCTTC
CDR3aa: CASSIGDSNYGYTF

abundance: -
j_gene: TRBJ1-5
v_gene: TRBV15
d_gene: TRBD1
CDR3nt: TGTGCCACCAGCAGAGTGACAGGGGGCAATCAGCCCCAGCATTTT
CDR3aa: CATSRVTGGNQPQHF

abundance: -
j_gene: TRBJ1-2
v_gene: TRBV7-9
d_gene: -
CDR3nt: TGTGCCTGCGGGGGTAGGTCCAACTATGGCTACACCTTC
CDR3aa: CACGGRSNYGYTF

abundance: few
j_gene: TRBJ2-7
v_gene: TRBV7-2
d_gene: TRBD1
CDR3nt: TGTGCCAGCAGCCCGAAGACAGGGGTAGACTCCTACGAGCAGTACTTC
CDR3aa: CASSPKTGVDSYEQYF

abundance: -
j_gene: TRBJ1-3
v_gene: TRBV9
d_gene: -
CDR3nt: TGTGCCAGCAGCGAACAGAAAAACTCTGGAAACACCATATATTTT
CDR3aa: CASSEQKNSGNTIYF

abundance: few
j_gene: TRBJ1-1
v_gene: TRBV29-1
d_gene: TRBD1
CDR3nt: TGCAGCGGGGGAAGGGGGCTCACTGAAGCTTTCTTT
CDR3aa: CSGGRGLTEAFF

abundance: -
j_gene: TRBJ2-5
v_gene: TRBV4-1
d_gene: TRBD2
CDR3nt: TGCGCCAGCAGCCAAGAAGGGCGGGGGCAAGAGACCCAGTACTTC
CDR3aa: CASSQEGRGQETQYF

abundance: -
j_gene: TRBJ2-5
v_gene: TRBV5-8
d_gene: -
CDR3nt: TGTGCCAGCAGCTGGGGGGGGACAGACCAAGAGACCCAGTACTTC
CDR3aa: CASSWGGTDQETQYF

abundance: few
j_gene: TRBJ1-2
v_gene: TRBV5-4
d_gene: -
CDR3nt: TGTGCCAGCAGCTTGGGTAGAGAAGGGGACTACACCTTC
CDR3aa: CASSLGREGDYTF

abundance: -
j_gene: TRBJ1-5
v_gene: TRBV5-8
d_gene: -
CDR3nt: TGTGCCAGCAGCTTGAGGGGGAGAGGCAATCAGCCCCAGCATTTT
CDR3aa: CASSLRGRGNQPQHF

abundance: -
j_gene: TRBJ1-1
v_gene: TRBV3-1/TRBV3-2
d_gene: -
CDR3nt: TGTGCCAGCAGTCGAGGGGGCACTGAAGCTTTCTTT
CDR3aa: CASSRGGTEAFF

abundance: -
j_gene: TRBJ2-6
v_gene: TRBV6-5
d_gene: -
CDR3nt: TGTGCCAGCAGCCAGGGGTTCTCTGGGGCCAACGTCCTGACTTTC
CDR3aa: CASSQGFSGANVLTF

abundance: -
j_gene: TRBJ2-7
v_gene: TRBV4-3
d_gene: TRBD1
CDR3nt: TGCGCCAGCAGCCTTCGGACAGGGGCTGTCTTATTAGAGCAGTACTTC
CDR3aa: CASSLRTGAVLLEQYF

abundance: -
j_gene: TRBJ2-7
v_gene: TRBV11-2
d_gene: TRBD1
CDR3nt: TGTGCCAGCAGCCTTACTTACCTCCCGGACAGGCCATCCTCCTACGAGCAGTACTTC
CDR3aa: CASSLTYLPDRPSSYEQYF

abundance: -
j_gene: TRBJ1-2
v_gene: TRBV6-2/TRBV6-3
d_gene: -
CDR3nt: TGTGCCAGCAGTTACTCAGGCAACAACTATGGCTACACCTTC
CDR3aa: CASSYSGNNYGYTF

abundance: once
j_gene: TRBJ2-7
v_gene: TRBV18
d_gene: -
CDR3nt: TGTGCCAGCTCACCACGGTCGGTTTCCTACGAGCAGTACTTC
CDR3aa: CASSPRSVSYEQYF

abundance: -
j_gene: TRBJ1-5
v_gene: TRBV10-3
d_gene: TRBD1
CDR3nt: TGTGCCATCAGCGACAGGGGCAATCAGCCCCAGCATTTT
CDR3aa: CAISDRGNQPQHF

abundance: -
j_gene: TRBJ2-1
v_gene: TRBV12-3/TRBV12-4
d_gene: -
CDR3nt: TGTGCCAGCAGTCCCGAATACAATGAGCAGTTCTTC
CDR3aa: CASSPEYNEQFF

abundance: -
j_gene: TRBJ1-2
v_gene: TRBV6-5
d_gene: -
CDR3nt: TGTGCCAGCAGTCCCTCGGGCTCCACTAACTATGGCTACACCTTC
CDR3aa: CASSPSGSTNYGYTF

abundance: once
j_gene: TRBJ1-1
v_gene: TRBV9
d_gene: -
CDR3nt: TGTGCCAGCAGCATCGACATAAACACTGAAGCTTTCTTT
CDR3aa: CASSIDINTEAFF

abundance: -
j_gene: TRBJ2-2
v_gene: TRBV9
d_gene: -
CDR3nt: TGTGCCAGCAGCGTCCAGCTCGGGGAGCTGTTTTTT
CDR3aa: CASSVQLGELFF

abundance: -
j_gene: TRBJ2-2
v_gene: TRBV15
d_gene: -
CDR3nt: TGTGCCACCAGCAGAGTCTTGGTCGTAAACACCGGGGAGCTGTTTTTT
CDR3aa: CATSRVLVVNTGELFF

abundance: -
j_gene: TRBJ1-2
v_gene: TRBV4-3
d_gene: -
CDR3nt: TGCGCCAGCAGCCAAGATCTACAGGCGGGACCCCGTGGGGGCTACACCTTC
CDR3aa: CASSQDLQAGPRGGYTF

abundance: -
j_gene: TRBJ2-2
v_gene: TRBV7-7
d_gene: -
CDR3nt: TGTGCCAGCAGCTTATCCAGAACCGGGGAGCTGTTTTTT
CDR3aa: CASSLSRTGELFF

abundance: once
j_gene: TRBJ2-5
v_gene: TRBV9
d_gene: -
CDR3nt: TGTGCCAGCAGCGTAGAAGGCCGGGTACAAGAGACCCAGTACTTC
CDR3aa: CASSVEGRVQETQYF

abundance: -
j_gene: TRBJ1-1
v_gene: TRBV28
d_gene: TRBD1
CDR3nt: TGTGCCAGCAGTGTCCGGGACAGGGTGGCTTTCTTT
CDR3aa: CASSVRDRVAFF

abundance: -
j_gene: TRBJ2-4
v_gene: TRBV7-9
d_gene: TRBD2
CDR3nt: TGTGCCAGCAGCGGGGCGCCTAGGGAGGGAGAGGGTCTCGGAAACATTCAGTACTTC
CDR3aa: CASSGAPREGEGLGNIQYF